This paragraph covers one TCR beta chain sequence. These data originate in a study of shared T cell receptors in the human thymus. Generated by immunoSEQ multiplex PCR, the TCRdb table keeps only in-frame clones and is missing some. The table shows roughly 410,000 clones, with more than 85% occurring only once. Germline CDR1 reads KGHSH; CDR2 reads LQKENI. The length of the CDR3 is 15 residues. V dropped 3 bases and J dropped 0 bases, with 11 bases sitting between them. The receptor was derived from a human donor. The rearrangement links TRBV18 to TRBJ1-1; D possibly corresponds to TRBD1 (5 bases). The sequenced sample consisted of thymocytes. The CDR3 protein is CASSPKGSVNTEAFF. The CDR3 nucleotides read TGTGCCAGCTCACCCAAGGGGTCGGTGAACACTGAAGCTTTCTTT. Drawing the rest from reference TRBV18 and TRBJ1-1, the complete variable domain is NAGVMQNPRHLVRRRGQEARLRCSPMKGHSHVYWYRQLPEEGLKFMVYLQKENIIDESGMPKERFSAEFPKEGPSILRIQQVVRGDSAAYFCASSPKGSVNTEAFFGQGTRLTVV.